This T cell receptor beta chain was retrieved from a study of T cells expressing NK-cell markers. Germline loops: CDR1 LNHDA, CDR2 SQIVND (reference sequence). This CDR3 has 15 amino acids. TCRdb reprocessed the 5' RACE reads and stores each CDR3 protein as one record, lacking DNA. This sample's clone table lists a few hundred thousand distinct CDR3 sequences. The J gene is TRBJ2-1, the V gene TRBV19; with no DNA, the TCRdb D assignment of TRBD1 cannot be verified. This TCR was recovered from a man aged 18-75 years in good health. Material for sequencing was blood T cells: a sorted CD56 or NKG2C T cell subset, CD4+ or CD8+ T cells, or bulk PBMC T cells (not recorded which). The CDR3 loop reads CASGGGQGRWNEQFF.